These T cell receptor beta chains were read from a single sample in a study of breast tumors, draining lymph nodes, adjacent tissues. TCRdb ran MiXCR on the multiplex PCR reads and lists one entry per CDR3 protein. Of 200,000 or so distinct CDR3 sequences listed, around a third are singletons. Sequencing was carried out using axillary lymph node tissue. The receptors stem from a female donor with breast cancer. Some clones in this sample may be carry-over from other donors' samples. CDR3s include the opening cysteine and the closing phenylalanine or tryptophan. A D gene is named only where the DNA matches it firmly. Rows may omit the clone size; those that give it use once, few, many or a size class.

V gene	clone size	J gene	D gene	CDR3 protein	CDR3 DNA
TRBV6-5	few	TRBJ2-1	TRBD2	CASSYSTLAGSSYNEQFF	TGTGCCAGCAGTTACTCGACACTAGCGGGTAGCTCCTACAATGAGCAGTTCTTC
TRBV30	many	TRBJ1-4	.	CACQEDLRGEKLFF	TGTGCCTGTCAAGAGGACCTCAGAGGGGAAAAACTGTTTTTT
TRBV5-1	.	TRBJ2-1	.	CASSFRSEVGNEQFF	TGCGCCAGCAGCTTTAGGAGTGAGGTCGGCAATGAGCAGTTCTTC
TRBV5-1	many	TRBJ1-3	.	CASSLGDFSGNTIYF	TGCGCCAGCAGCTTGGGTGACTTCTCTGGAAACACCATATATTTT
TRBV27	.	TRBJ1-5	.	CASSLRGQSQHF	TGTGCCAGCAGCCTTAGGGGTCAGTCCCAGCATTTT
TRBV29-1	.	TRBJ1-6	TRBD1	CSLEGDRGNSPLHF	TGCAGCTTGGAAGGGGACAGGGGAAATTCACCCCTCCACTTT
TRBV20-1	.	TRBJ2-3	TRBD2	CSATVASGSLRADTQYF	TGCAGTGCTACGGTGGCTAGCGGGAGCCTTAGGGCAGATACGCAGTATTTT
TRBV9	many	TRBJ1-1	TRBD1	CASSVAGGGGTEAFF	TGTGCCAGCAGCGTAGCAGGAGGGGGCGGTACTGAAGCTTTCTTT
TRBV7-2	.	TRBJ2-7	.	CATGDSADEQYF	TGTGCCACGGGGGACTCTGCCGACGAGCAGTACTTC
TRBV11-2	medium-sized	TRBJ2-5	.	CASSLGKETQYF	TGTGCCAGCAGCTTGGGGAAAGAGACCCAGTACTTC
TRBV6-6	.	TRBJ1-2	.	CASSHSLPSLYGYTF	TGTGCCAGCAGTCACTCACTACCTTCCCTCTATGGCTACACCTTC